This TCR beta chain was sequenced in a study of shared clonotypes between healthy human individuals. Each sorted subset replicate got 200 ng genomic DNA, 25,000 to 30,000 genomes. Sequenced by immunoSEQ multiplex PCR; TCRdb stores in-frame clones only, minus some. In the table there are more than 2 million clones, about 95% of which are singletons. Trimming left V 3 bases short and J 5 bases short, with 11 bases between. The CDR3 runs to 15 residues. The germline V gene has CDR1 SNHLY and CDR2 FYNNEI. Naive CD8 populations comprised CD45RO-negative cells positively selected for CCR7, excluding terminally differentiated effector memory CD45RA+ cells.

The sequencing sample was made of naive CD8+ T cells sorted from blood. The clonotype comes from a man between 18 and 29 years old in good health. The chain uses TRBV2 and TRBJ1-6; D not resolved. The CDR3 spells CASSEESINNSPLHF. CDR3 DNA sequence: TGTGCCAGCAGTGAGGAGTCTATTAATAATTCACCCCTCCACTTT.